Included here is one T cell receptor beta chain sequence, with context. The antigen is not known. This record belongs to a study of cytomegalovirus exposure and HLA in healthy donors. The PCR was carried out with 60 Vbeta primers and 13 Jbeta primers. The assay was immunoSEQ multiplex PCR, and TCRdb's table has in-frame clones only and misses some. Here the sample table reports 100,000 or so clones. Study-wide points: Most TCR sequences proved rare, with some public TCRs found in many donors. Per published accounts, TCR beta sequences correctly predicted the HLA-A and HLA-B alleles of most subjects.

The CDR3 contains 20 residues. V was trimmed by 0 bases and J by 0 bases, leaving 18 bases between them. Germline CDR1 is LGHNA and CDR2 is YNFKEQ. The sample comprised PBMCs. The chain couples TRBV4-2 to TRBJ1-6, with D possibly being TRBD1 (5 bases). The sequence was collected from a woman aged 25 to 39 in good health and CMV-seronegative. CDR3 sequence: CASSQDPTLGGYSYNSPLHF. The CDR3 nucleotides read TGTGCCAGCAGCCAAGACCCCACCCTCGGGGGGTACTCCTATAATTCACCCCTCCACTTT.